Presented here are 31 T cell receptor beta chains from one specimen sequenced in a study of Ad26.COV2.S vaccination and SARS-CoV-2 variants. Data came from immunoSEQ multiplex PCR; TCRdb stores just in-frame clones and leaves some out. The sample carries about 180,000 clones, approximately 88% recorded once. Specimen: peripheral blood, collected after recovery from COVID-19. These TCRs come from a human donor who had recovered from COVID-19.

The chain employs TRBV19 and TRBJ1-1, with D perhaps matching TRBD1 (6 bases). Germline V gene data show CDR1 as LNHDA and CDR2 as SQIVND (reference sequence). Trimming stripped 3 bases from V and 1 base from J, with 12 bases between. The CDR3 sequence is 15 residues long. The CDR3 loop is CASSMGGRPNTEAFF. CDR3 bases: TGTGCCAGTAGTATGGGGGGGCGGCCGAACACTGAAGCTTTCTTT.

The chain is built from TRBV4-2 and TRBJ1-1; D unclear. The CDR3 covers 13 residues. Germline CDR1 reads LGHNA; CDR2 reads YNFKEQ. The V end lost 7 bases, the J end lost 0 bases, and 9 bases lay between the germline ends. CDR3 region: CASTRNLNTEAFF. Here the CDR3 DNA reads TGTGCCAGCACCCGGAATTTGAACACTGAAGCTTTCTTT.

This chain uses TRBV7-9 with TRBJ2-3; 13 bases are shared with TRBD2. With 5 bases clipped from V and 2 bases from J, the junction kept 4 bases outside the gene matches. The CDR3 consists of 16 residues. CDR1 and CDR2 (germline): SEHNR, FQNEAQ (reference sequence). The CDR3 DNA sequence: TGTGCCAGCAGCCTACTAGCGGGGGGGACCACAGATACGCAGTATTTT. This gives the protein CASSLLAGGTTDTQYF. Based on the CDR3 plus reference TRBV7-9 and TRBJ2-3, the full variable domain is DTGVSQNPRHKITKRGQNVTFRCDPISEHNRLYWYRQTLGQGPEFLTYFQNEAQLEKSRLLSDRFSAERPKGSFSTLEIQRTEQGDSAMYLCASSLLAGGTTDTQYFGPGTRLTVL.

The chain carries TRBV6-5 and TRBJ1-2; D is perhaps TRBD1 (6 bases). Germline loops: CDR1 MNHEY, CDR2 SVGAGI. The CDR3 loop spans 13 amino acids. Trimming took off 6 bases at V and 2 bases at J, with 10 bases between the two ends. This CDR3 is CASRTTGNYGYTF. In nucleotides, the CDR3 is TGTGCCAGCAGAACGACAGGAAACTATGGCTACACCTTC.

This clone was counted between two and nine times. The CDR3 nucleotides are TGTGCCATCAGTGATCCGAACAGGACTGGAAACACCATATATTTT. This codes for CAISDPNRTGNTIYF. V is TRBV10-3 and J is TRBJ1-3; a possible D gene is TRBD1 (5 bases). Germline CDR1 is ENHRY and CDR2 is SYGVKD. This CDR3 is built from 15 residues. The V end lost 3 bases, the J end lost 2 bases, and 11 bases lay between the germline ends.

This rearrangement joins TRBV7-2 to TRBJ2-5, with TRBD2 matching over 8 bases. There are 16 residues in the CDR3. From germline, CDR1 is SGHTA and CDR2 FQGNSA. V trimming: 5 bases; J trimming: 5 bases; junction bases outside the gene matches: 13. As DNA, the CDR3 is TGTGCCAGCAGCGACTACGAGCGGGAGTGGCCGGAGACCCAGTACTTC. It translates to CASSDYEREWPETQYF.

V and J are TRBV28 and TRBJ1-1, with D unclear. CDR3 length equals 11 residues. V dropped 7 bases and J dropped 8 bases, with 11 bases sitting between them. Germline-derived CDR1 and CDR2 are MDHEN and SYDVKM. The CDR3 DNA is TGTGCCAGCACTAGAGGCCCCGAAGCTTTCTTT. Amino acids: CASTRGPEAFF.

The V and J genes are TRBV7-9 and TRBJ1-4; D unclear. V was trimmed by 4 bases and J by 2 bases, leaving 8 bases between them. CDR1 and CDR2 from the germline V gene are SEHNR and FQNEAQ (reference sequence). The CDR3 runs to 14 residues. The CDR3 is CASSSLVTNEKLFF. CDR3 sequence (DNA): TGTGCCAGCAGCTCCTTAGTCACTAATGAAAAACTGTTTTTT.

The chain has TRBV11-2 and TRBJ1-2; D unclear. The CDR3 contains 13 residues. V was trimmed by 5 bases and J by 1 base, leaving 8 bases between them. Germline lookup yields CDR1 SGHAT and CDR2 FQNNGV. The CDR3 nucleotides read TGTGCCAGCAGCCCTCAGGATAACTATGGCTACACCTTC. Translation: CASSPQDNYGYTF.

This chain uses TRBV2 with TRBJ2-4; unclear D gene. Germline V gene data show CDR1 as SNHLY and CDR2 as FYNNEI. V was trimmed by 4 bases and J by 6 bases, leaving 7 bases between them. This CDR3 contains 12 residues. The DNA for the CDR3 is TGTGCCAGCAGTGCCTTGTCAAACATTCAGTACTTC. It specifies CASSALSNIQYF.

The chain has TRBV7-2 and TRBJ2-7; D gene unclear. V gave up 4 bases and J gave up 3 bases, with 10 bases separating them. The CDR3 runs to 13 residues. CDR1 and CDR2 from the germline V gene are SGHTA and FQGNSA. The CDR3 nucleotides read TGTGCCAGCAGCTCGTGGATGTACTACGAGCAGTACTTC. This sequence encodes CASSSWMYYEQYF.

The chain links TRBV4-1 to TRBJ2-1, with no clear D. Between the trimmed V and J ends, which lost 3 bases and 12 bases, there was a span of 18 bases. This CDR3 region has 14 residues. Germline CDR1 reads MGHRA; CDR2 reads YSYEKL. This chain's CDR3 is CASSHRWSGSSQFF. CDR3 nucleotides: TGCGCCAGCAGCCATAGATGGTCGGGTTCCTCGCAGTTCTTC.

The rearrangement joins TRBV29-1 to TRBJ1-5; D may be TRBD1 (6 bases). CDR1 is SQVTM and CDR2 is ANQGSEA in the germline V gene. This CDR3 comprises 16 residues. Trimming removed 6 bases at V and 2 bases at J, with 20 bases between. CDR3 sequence reads: CSVTDSSSVGNQPQHF. CDR3 in DNA: TGCAGCGTCACGGACAGTTCTTCAGTGGGCAATCAGCCCCAGCATTTT.

This clone was seen more than once but under ten times. The chain combines TRBV19 with TRBJ1-5; 8 bases align to TRBD1. With 3 bases clipped from V and 2 bases from J, the junction kept 6 bases outside the gene matches. Germline assignment: CDR1 LNHDA and CDR2 SQIVND (reference sequence). The CDR3 totals 16 residues. The CDR3 reads CASSMVGQGGNQPQHF. In nucleotides, the CDR3 is TGTGCCAGTAGTATGGTTGGACAGGGTGGCAATCAGCCCCAGCATTTT.

V gene TRBV9 combines with J gene TRBJ1-3; 8 nucleotides align to TRBD1. V shed 3 bases, J shed 4 bases, and the junction held 9 bases outside the gene matches. This CDR3 has 16 amino acids. Germline CDR1 is SGDLS and CDR2 is YYNGEE. The CDR3 DNA reads TGTGCCAGCAGCGGTAAGACAGGGGCGCAGGGAAACACCATATATTTT. Translated: CASSGKTGAQGNTIYF.

This clone was seen just once. This sequence joins TRBV6-5 and TRBJ1-1; D not certain. The CDR3 consists of 11 residues. Trimming pared 5 bases from V and 7 bases from J, leaving 8 bases between. Germline CDR1 is MNHEY and CDR2 is SVGAGI. The CDR3 nucleotides read TGTGCCAGCAGTCGTTATATTGAAGCTTTCTTT. Its translation is CASSRYIEAFF.

This chain connects TRBV3-1 (or the pseudogene TRBV3-2) to TRBJ1-1, with TRBD1 matching 7 bases. The CDR3 covers 15 residues. J lost 2 bases, V lost 4 bases, and 7 bases had no gene match. Germline values: CDR1 LGHDT, CDR2 YNNKEL (reference sequence). CDR3 protein: CASSPPTGDNTEAFF. CDR3 bases: TGTGCCAGCAGCCCCCCTACAGGGGACAACACTGAAGCTTTCTTT.

The rearrangement uses TRBV19 and TRBJ2-7, with D perhaps TRBD1 or TRBD2 (5 bases each). The germline V and J ends were trimmed by 6 bases and 7 bases, with 16 bases remaining between them. CDR1 and CDR2 from the germline V gene are LNHDA and SQIVND (reference sequence). The length of the CDR3 is 13 residues. This CDR3 is CASSGDPLMEQYF. The CDR3 bases are TGTGCCAGTAGCGGGGACCCCCTGATGGAGCAGTACTTC.

V gene TRBV24-1 combines with J gene TRBJ2-1; perhaps TRBD2 as D (5 bases). Germline-derived CDR1 and CDR2 are KGHDR and SFDVKD. The CDR3 runs to 12 residues. The germline V and J ends were trimmed by 5 bases and 7 bases, with 8 bases remaining between them. CDR3 loop: CATSGRRNEQFF. CDR3 in DNA: TGTGCCACCAGTGGCAGGAGGAATGAGCAGTTCTTC.

V usage is TRBV5-5 and J usage is TRBJ1-2; perhaps TRBD1 as D (5 bases). CDR3 size: 15 residues. V lost 0 bases and J lost 3, with 12 bases in between. Germline CDR1 is SGHKS and CDR2 is YYEKEE (reference sequence). CDR3 residues: CASSLGQSPDYGYTF. The CDR3 nucleotides are TGTGCCAGCAGCTTGGGACAGTCTCCTGACTATGGCTACACCTTC.

J is TRBJ2-1 and V is TRBV7-8, with 7 bases fitting TRBD2. The V segment lost 0 bases and the J segment 2 bases; nucleotides outside the gene matches: 7. The CDR3 contains 17 residues. Germline values: CDR1 SGHVS, CDR2 FQNEAQ. As DNA, the CDR3 is TGTGCCAGCAGCTTAGCCCCCTCTAGCGGCCCCTACAATGAGCAGTTCTTC. This translates into CASSLAPSSGPYNEQFF.

The J gene is TRBJ2-3, the V gene TRBV10-2; D perhaps matches TRBD2 (6 bases). CDR1 and CDR2 from the germline V gene are WSHSY and SAAADI. The V end lost 7 bases, the J end lost 0 bases, and 17 bases lay between the germline ends. The CDR3 is 16 amino acids. The CDR3 DNA sequence: TGCGCCAGCATTCGAAATAGCGGAAAAAGCACAGATACGCAGTATTTT. Protein sequence: CASIRNSGKSTDTQYF.

This clone was detected a few times. V usage is TRBV27 and J usage is TRBJ1-3; TRBD1 might be the D (6 bases). Germline V lookup: CDR1 MNHEY, CDR2 SMNVEV (reference sequence). There are 15 residues in the CDR3. The V end was cut by 8 bases, the J end by 0 bases, with 14 bases between. The CDR3 DNA sequence: TGTGCCAGCGGGACCTACAGGGACTCTGGAAACACCATATATTTT. Amino acids: CASGTYRDSGNTIYF.

The V and J genes are TRBV24-1 and TRBJ2-1; no clear D gene. The germline V gene has CDR1 KGHDR and CDR2 SFDVKD. V was pared by 6 bases and J by 7 bases, with 6 bases between. The CDR3 is made up of 11 amino acids. The CDR3 DNA follows: TGTGCCACCAGTAGAAGAAATGAGCAGTTCTTC. Translated, it gives CATSRRNEQFF.

The V gene is TRBV19, the J gene TRBJ1-2; TRBD1 might be the D (5 bases). CDR1 is LNHDA and CDR2 is SQIVND in the germline V gene (reference sequence). The CDR3 contains 15 residues. V was shortened by 6 bases and J by 0 bases, with 14 bases between the two germline ends. CDR3 residues: CASRARGVTNYGYTF. CDR3 DNA: TGTGCCAGTAGAGCCCGAGGGGTGACTAACTATGGCTACACCTTC.

This chain links TRBV7-8 with TRBJ1-1, with 11 bases aligning to TRBD1. With V trimmed by 4 bases and J by 5 bases, 3 bases remained unmatched. Germline V gene sequence: CDR1 SGHVS, CDR2 FQNEAQ. CDR3 length: 14 amino acids. DNA of the CDR3: TGTGCCAGCAGCTCCGGACAGGGGGCAACTGAAGCTTTCTTT. Amino acids: CASSSGQGATEAFF.

The chain recombines TRBV9 with TRBJ2-3; the D is unclear. Per germline, CDR1 SGDLS and CDR2 YYNGEE. The CDR3 runs to 13 residues. Deletions cut 4 bases from V and 5 bases from J, with 11 bases between. The CDR3 DNA reads TGTGCCAGCAGCTCCCACTGGGGAGATACGCAGTATTTT. Its protein product is CASSSHWGDTQYF.

This clone has just one count. The chain links TRBV5-1 to TRBJ2-1; D is tentatively TRBD1 or TRBD2 (5 bases each). Trimming took off 7 bases at V and 9 bases at J, with 17 bases between the two ends. Germline CDR1 reads SGHRS; CDR2 reads YFSETQ. The CDR3 extends over 13 amino acids. The CDR3 DNA reads TGCGCCAGCCGGACGGACGGGGCCCCTGAGCAGTTCTTC. This sequence encodes CASRTDGAPEQFF.

This clone was seen only once. V usage is TRBV9 and J usage is TRBJ1-5; D is unclear. Germline-derived CDR1 and CDR2 are SGDLS and YYNGEE. Trimming took off 3 bases at V and 0 bases at J, with 7 bases between the two ends. The CDR3 spans 14 residues. CDR3 amino acids: CASSETDSNQPQHF. As DNA, the CDR3 is TGTGCCAGCAGCGAGACGGATAGCAATCAGCCCCAGCATTTT.

This chain uses TRBV27 with TRBJ1-4; tentatively, D is TRBD1 (5 bases). The CDR3 extends over 18 amino acids. V lost 7 bases and J lost 3, with 24 bases in between. Germline CDR1 is MNHEY and CDR2 is SMNVEV (reference sequence). In DNA form, the CDR3 reads TGTGCCAGCAATGGGCAGGGTGGTGCATGGGAGCCTAATGAAAAACTGTTTTTT. Residues: CASNGQGGAWEPNEKLFF.

This clone has only a few counts. The chain is built from TRBV2 and TRBJ2-7; D is uncertain. V was shortened by 8 bases and J by 0 bases, with 14 bases between the two germline ends. The CDR3 is 14 amino acids. The germline V gene has CDR1 SNHLY and CDR2 FYNNEI. The CDR3 bases are TGTGCCAGCTCCCCGAGGTCCAGCTCCTACGAGCAGTACTTC. Translated: CASSPRSSSYEQYF.